This T cell receptor beta chain was identified in a study of blood T cell repertoires in COVID-19. Overall study context: The study drew acute and convalescent COVID-19 samples from the United States, Italy and Spain. T cells, B-cell-depleted T cells, or PBMCs supplied cDNA or gDNA.

Clones were sequenced by immunoSEQ multiplex PCR, and TCRdb holds only the in-frame ones, with some missing. This sample has 170,000 or so clones, with about 79% found just once. Trimming removed 1 base from V and 2 bases from J; junction bases left unmatched: 4. Germline V CDR1 and CDR2: LGHDT, YNNKEL (reference sequence). The CDR3 has 15 residues. Sequenced sample: peripheral blood. The chain has TRBV3-1 (or the pseudogene TRBV3-2) and TRBJ2-7, with 8 bases identical to TRBD2. This TCR derives from an older woman with acute or convalescent COVID-19. CDR3 nucleotides: TGTGCCAGCAGCCAAGGGGCACTAGCGGCCTACGAGCAGTACTTC. Translating it yields CASSQGALAAYEQYF.